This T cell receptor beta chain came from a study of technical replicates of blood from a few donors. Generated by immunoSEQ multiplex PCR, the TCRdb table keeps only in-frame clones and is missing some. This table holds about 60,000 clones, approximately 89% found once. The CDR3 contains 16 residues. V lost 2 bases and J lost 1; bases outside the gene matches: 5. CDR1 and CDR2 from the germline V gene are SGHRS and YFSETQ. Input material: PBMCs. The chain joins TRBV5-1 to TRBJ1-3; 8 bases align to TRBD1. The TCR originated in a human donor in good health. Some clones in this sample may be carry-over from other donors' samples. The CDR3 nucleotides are TGCGCCAGCAGCTTAAAGGGACAGGAGTCTGGAAACACCATATATTTT. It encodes CASSLKGQESGNTIYF.